This T cell receptor beta chain is drawn from a study of blood T cell repertoires in COVID-19 (TCRdb year 2020). The study in broad terms: Samples covering the acute and convalescent phases of COVID-19 were provided by collaborators in the United States, Italy and Spain. The dataset comprised deeply sampled blood TCRbeta repertoires from subjects exposed to, actively infected with, or recovered from COVID-19. A de-identified subject ID, COVID-19 status, age in years and sex were almost always included in the sample metadata. The repertoires were made available in a free public database intended to serve as a resource for research on the immune response to SARS-CoV-2. Where available, HLA class I and class II types were taken from metadata supplied by the sample provider and were not determined by assay-based typing. Samples came from the ongoing ImmuneRACE study (first 160 participants) plus 1,254 subjects from 6 global collaborators. The material from the prospective study consisted of cDNA or gDNA derived from T cells, B-cell-depleted T cells, or PBMCs.

TCRbeta CDR3 regions were amplified from genomic DNA by means of the immunoSEQ Assay, a bias-controlled multiplex PCR. Turning to the authors' computational methods: The number of nucleated cells in each sample was estimated by amplification of reference gene primers within the assay. Sequence reads were collapsed and filtered to measure the absolute abundance of every unique TCRbeta CDR3 rearrangement. For each sample, productive Simpson clonality was calculated as the square root of Simpson's diversity index across productive rearrangements. As stored in TCRdb, this immuneACCESS dataset retains in-frame rearrangements with V and J assigned. A fraction of the clones does not appear; measured against another copy, unresolved V genes explain less than half of the discrepancy, and the remainder lacks a known reason. From that table come the V and J calls and clone size; the DNA was used to work out D and trimming. For this sample there are fewer than 600,000 clones; 80% to 90% appear just once. In total, the top ten clones hold around 0.95% of the sample.

This clone was found once. Its antigen target is currently unknown. No much larger clone exists at a distance of one base, and base qualities are not known. One collaborating source in Seattle enrolled patients while the patients were actively infected and followed the patients over time throughout the course of disease. Each collaborating institution followed its own protocols to collect whole blood in K2EDTA tubes. Collaborator samples were shipped for TCRbeta analysis as frozen whole blood, isolated PBMCs, or DNA extracted from either sample type. The germline ends are 16 bases apart after V is trimmed by 4 bases and J by 10 bases. Its CDR3 holds 13 amino acids, cysteine through phenylalanine. The read is trimmed to its CDR3 DNA, 39 bases read in frame from base 1. From the germline V gene (reference sequence), CDR1 is SEHNR and CDR2 is FQNEAQ. Beyond this particular receptor, the publication reports: How much clinical and demographic metadata was included differed by source and by participant, and the metadata was provided uncurated.

This clonotype originated in a man aged 18-30 years with COVID-19, enrolled during active disease. Here the chain combines TRBV7-9 and TRBJ1-1; the D gene is perhaps TRBD1, on 6 matching bases. The specimen was peripheral blood. CDR3 region: CASSSRDTSPAFF. The nucleotide sequence reads as follows: TGTGCCAGCAGCTCCCGGGACACCTCTCCAGCTTTCTTT.